This TCR beta chain appears in the sequencing data of a study of post-analysis software for immune sequencing data (dated by TCRdb to the mid-2010s). In the study overall: Recorded disease courses included relapsing-remitting, secondary progressive and progressive-relapsing multiple sclerosis, with some patients lacking subtype annotation. The multiple sclerosis patient repertoires were compared with some twelve previously published healthy control repertoires from donors aged roughly 6 to 27 years. A subset of samples was prepared in parallel using single-end sample barcoding, then pooled and co-amplified after Illumina adapter ligation. Overall study results and their limits: Significantly higher frequencies in patients than in controls were found for roughly 5 TRBV segments, including TRBV5-6, TRBV5-1 and TRBV20-1. When samples were clustered directly using the F measure, samples prepared in the same batch co-clustered strongly, which prompted a batch-effect correction. The multiple sclerosis patient group was slightly younger than the control group. Normalized Chao1 diversity was significantly lower in multiple sclerosis patients than controls, suggesting substantial peripheral T-cell clonal expansion.

The library was made by PCR. Data came from an Illumina HiSeq 2500. Unique molecular identifiers were incorporated into TCR beta cDNA libraries to reduce PCR and sequencing biases. Per 1 to 10 million input T cells, roughly 500,000 cDNA molecules were obtained, such that each molecule approximated one T cell. The same protocol used for the earlier healthy control dataset was applied to prepare and sequence the patient libraries. Samples belonging to the same batch were prepared together, multiplexed and sequenced on a shared HiSeq lane. On the study's bioinformatics: Raw barcoded reads were processed with MIGEC, discarding single-read molecular identifier groups before consensus assembly and CDR3 extraction. Clonotype tables were post-analysed with VDJtools, and diversity was normalized by down-sampling all datasets to the smallest sample size. Repertoire overlap clustering matched CDR3 amino acid but not nucleotide sequences to correct batch-related cross-sample contamination. TCRdb trimmed the raw reads at Q25, called clones with MiXCR and kept productive beta chains. Duplicate CDR3 protein sequences are folded into a single record with the most common DNA and genes. The V and J calls, along with clone size, are taken from TCRdb and not from the paper's own processing. The sample table holds some 260,000 distinct CDR3 sequences, of which 35% to 40% were seen once. 4% to 6% of the sample goes to the ten largest clones.

Reading from cysteine to phenylalanine, the CDR3 counts 15 amino acids. The retained sequence is limited to the CDR3, 45 bases, with the frame set at the first base. V is pruned by 2 bases and J by 0 bases, leaving 4 bases of the junction without a gene match. For CDR1 and CDR2, the germline V gene (reference sequence) lists DFQATT and SNEGSKA. Turning to this clonotype: No cognate antigen has been identified for it. A much larger clone lies a single base off, so this may be a read error.

TCR beta repertoires were profiled from peripheral blood of approximately 13 young patients with multiple sclerosis to demonstrate the VDJtools post-analysis software. Multiple sclerosis patients were children and adolescents aged about 6 to 15 years. The sample consisted of blood. The receptor comes from a girl between 5 and 17 years old with multiple sclerosis. Rearrangement joined TRBV20-1 to TRBJ2-3, and 8 junctional nucleotides match TRBD2. In nucleotides, the sequence is TGCAGTGCTAGATTTAGCGGGACTAGCACAGATACGCAGTATTTT. Translated, it reads CSARFSGTSTDTQYF.